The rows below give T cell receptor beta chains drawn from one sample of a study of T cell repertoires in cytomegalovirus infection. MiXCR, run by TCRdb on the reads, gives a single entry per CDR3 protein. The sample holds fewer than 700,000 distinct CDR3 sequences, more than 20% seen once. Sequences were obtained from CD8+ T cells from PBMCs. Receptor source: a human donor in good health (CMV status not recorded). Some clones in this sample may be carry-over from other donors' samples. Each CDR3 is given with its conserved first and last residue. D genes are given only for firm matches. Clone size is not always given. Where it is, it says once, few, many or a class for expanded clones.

TGTGCCAGCCCCGGTCTCCCCAAAGGGGATGACACTGAAGCTTTCTTT	CASPGLPKGDDTEAFF	.	.	TRBV2	TRBJ1-1
TGTGCCAGCAGACCGGGACAGGGGCCAACTGAAGCTTTCTTT	CASRPGQGPTEAFF	.	TRBD1	TRBV12-3/TRBV12-4	TRBJ1-1
TGTGCCAGCAGCTTAGGCATGACCTACGAGCAGTACTTC	CASSLGMTYEQYF	many	.	TRBV7-6	TRBJ2-7
TGCGCCAGCAGCCATGTCTCCCCGGGACTACAAAACTACGAGCAGTACTTC	CASSHVSPGLQNYEQYF	few	TRBD2	TRBV4-1	TRBJ2-7
TGTGCCAGCAGCCAAGATGCCGCGCAGGAGTTCTTC	CASSQDAAQEFF	.	.	TRBV14	TRBJ2-1
TGTGCCAGCAGCTTAGGCCGCACCGACACCCGATTT	CASSLGRTDTRF	few	.	TRBV7-9	TRBJ1-1
TGCAGTGCTAGAGATGCCCAGCGGGTCTACCAAGAGACCCAGTACTTC	CSARDAQRVYQETQYF	.	.	TRBV20-1	TRBJ2-5
TGTGCCAGCAGTGACTCGACTTCACCCTACAATAAGCAGTTCTTC	CASSDSTSPYNKQFF	.	.	TRBV6-4	TRBJ2-1
TGTGCCAGTAGTGCCGGGACAGCGAACACCGGGGAGCTGTTTTTT	CASSAGTANTGELFF	many	TRBD1	TRBV19	TRBJ2-2
TGTGCCAGCAGGGCCCAGGGGGGGGCTGAAGCTTTCTTT	CASRAQGGAEAFF	few	TRBD1	TRBV28	TRBJ1-1
TGTGCCACCCGACTGACTAGCGGGCGTAGTCCAGATACGCAGTATTTT	CATRLTSGRSPDTQYF	.	TRBD2	TRBV15	TRBJ2-3
TGTGCCAGCAGCTTAACGGGGGATTCAGAGACCCAGTACTTC	CASSLTGDSETQYF	few	.	TRBV7-3	TRBJ2-5
TGTGCCAGCAGGGTTGACAGGGGTTTAAACATTCAGTACTTC	CASRVDRGLNIQYF	few	TRBD1	TRBV28	TRBJ2-4
TGTGCCAGCAGCTTGCAGCCAGGCGGTGACGGCTACACCTTC	CASSLQPGGDGYTF	few	.	TRBV5-5	TRBJ1-2
TGTGCCAGCAGCCAAGGAGGGTACAGGCCGCGCTACACCTTC	CASSQGGYRPRYTF	few	.	TRBV14	TRBJ1-2
TGTGCCAGCAGCCTAGCCCAGCGGCGGGTAGATACGCAGTATTTT	CASSLAQRRVDTQYF	few	.	TRBV14	TRBJ2-3
TGCGCCAGCAGCCAACGACAGCAAAGCAATCAGCCCCAGCATTTT	CASSQRQQSNQPQHF	.	.	TRBV4-1	TRBJ1-5
TGTGCCAGCAGTTACTCGGGGGACCTGAATGAAAAACTGTTTTTT	CASSYSGDLNEKLFF	few	.	TRBV6-5	TRBJ1-4
TGCGCCAGCAGCCAAGACTCGGACTTTAACTATGGCTACACCTTC	CASSQDSDFNYGYTF	.	.	TRBV4-1	TRBJ1-2
TGTGCCAGCAGTTTTTTTAGTGCTTCCTACAATGAGCAGTTCTTC	CASSFFSASYNEQFF	few	.	TRBV27	TRBJ2-1
TGTGCCAGCAGCCCCCCTCAGGTCACCATTGTTGAAGCTTTCTTT	CASSPPQVTIVEAFF	many	.	TRBV28	TRBJ1-1
TGTGCCAGCAGGAGTGGAAGAGGAGGCTCACCCCTCCACTTT	CASRSGRGGSPLHF	few	.	TRBV9	TRBJ1-6
TGTGCCAGCAGCGATGGCGGATCACCCCTCCACTTT	CASSDGGSPLHF	.	.	TRBV7-6	TRBJ1-6
TGTGCCAGCAGTACTCTAGGGAGTTTCGGGGAGACCCAGTACTTC	CASSTLGSFGETQYF	many	.	TRBV27	TRBJ2-5
TGTGCCAGCAGCGTATCAGGGGGAAATGAGCAGTTCTTC	CASSVSGGNEQFF	.	TRBD1	TRBV9	TRBJ2-1
TGTGCCAGCAGTGGGATGGACACCATATATTTT	CASSGMDTIYF	.	.	TRBV2	TRBJ1-3
TGCAGTGGGATCTCTGGAAACACCATATATTTT	CSGISGNTIYF	few	.	TRBV20-1	TRBJ1-3
TGTGCCAGCAGTTCGACCCTGGATGATGAAAAACTGTTTTTT	CASSSTLDDEKLFF	few	.	TRBV12-3/TRBV12-4	TRBJ1-4
TGTGCCAGCAGTTACGCGGGGAGAACTTCGGCTTTCTTT	CASSYAGRTSAFF	few	.	TRBV6-5	TRBJ1-1
TGCAGTAGACGAGGACAGGAGAGCTACAATGAGCAGTTCTTC	CSRRGQESYNEQFF	.	TRBD1	TRBV20-1	TRBJ2-1
TGTGCCAGCAGCTTAACGGGGGTCACCGGGGAGCTGTTTTTT	CASSLTGVTGELFF	many	.	TRBV7-8	TRBJ2-2
TGTGCCAGCAGCTTTGTTGTGGCACCAGACTACAATGAGCAGTTCTTC	CASSFVVAPDYNEQFF	many	.	TRBV7-6	TRBJ2-1
TGCAGCGTTGAAGTTTTCAGGGGGCTCTATGGCTACACCTTC	CSVEVFRGLYGYTF	.	TRBD1	TRBV29-1	TRBJ1-2
TGTGCCAGCAGCTTCCTAGGGGAGGGGTTCGCAGCTTTCTTT	CASSFLGEGFAAFF	few	.	TRBV7-8	TRBJ1-1
TGTGCCAGCAACGGACAGGGCCCGAACACCGGGGAGCTGTTTTTT	CASNGQGPNTGELFF	.	TRBD1	TRBV25-1	TRBJ2-2
TGTGCCAGCAGCTTGACAGGGCCGGGTTCTTCTGGGGCCAACGTCCTGACTTTC	CASSLTGPGSSGANVLTF	many	TRBD1	TRBV7-8	TRBJ2-6
TGTGCCACGGGACAGGGTCAGGCTGAAGCTTTCTTT	CATGQGQAEAFF	.	TRBD1	TRBV7-6	TRBJ1-1
TGTGCCAGCAGTTTATCCCTGTCTAGGTCAAATACGCAGTATTTT	CASSLSLSRSNTQYF	.	.	TRBV27	TRBJ2-3
TGTGCCAGCGGGGGTAACCGGGACAACTACAATGAGCAGTTCTTC	CASGGNRDNYNEQFF	many	.	TRBV7-2	TRBJ2-1
TGTGCCAGCAGCCAAGGCACGTACTCCTATAATTCACCCCTCCACTTT	CASSQGTYSYNSPLHF	.	.	TRBV7-6	TRBJ1-6